A selection of T cell receptor beta chains follows, all from one sample in a study of PD-L1 blockade in urothelial cancer. Method: immunoSEQ multiplex PCR; TCRdb's copy keeps in-frame clones and lacks some. The sample has some 40,000 clones; around four fifths are singletons. The material was PBMCs, obtained around atezolizumab (anti-PD-L1) treatment. Every receptor here comes from a man older than 75 with urothelial cancer. Both conserved end residues are part of each CDR3. A D gene is named only where the DNA matches it firmly. Size is stated for part of the rows, as once, few or many counts, or as a class when the clone is expanded.

size	D	J	V	DNA	CDR3
-	TRBD1	TRBJ1-2	TRBV28	TGTGCCAGCAGTGAGGCCGGGACAGGGGCAAACTATGGCTACACCTTC	CASSEAGTGANYGYTF
-	TRBD1	TRBJ1-3	TRBV19	TGTGCCAGTAGTCCCGGACAGGGGGCTTCTGGAAACACCATATATTTT	CASSPGQGASGNTIYF
-	-	TRBJ1-2	TRBV21-1	TGTGCCAGCAGCAAAAGCCGAACCGGCCCGGGAAAGACCTATGGCTACACCTTC	CASSKSRTGPGKTYGYTF
-	-	TRBJ2-3	TRBV18	TGTGCCAGCTCACCCCCGAGCACAGATACGCAGTATTTT	CASSPPSTDTQYF
-	-	TRBJ1-2	TRBV9	TGTGCCAGCAGCGTATCTGCAGGAGAGGGAGTTTATGGCTACACCTTC	CASSVSAGEGVYGYTF
-	TRBD1	TRBJ2-7	TRBV29-1	TGCAGCGTTACAGGGGGCTCCGTAAACGAGCAGTACTTC	CSVTGGSVNEQYF
-	-	TRBJ2-3	TRBV9	TGTGCCAGCAGCGTGGACAGTTGGGCAGATACGCAGTATTTT	CASSVDSWADTQYF
once	TRBD1	TRBJ2-7	TRBV19	TGTGCCAGTACGGGACAGGGTAAGGAAGAGCAGTACTTC	CASTGQGKEEQYF
-	TRBD1	TRBJ1-4	TRBV5-8	TGTGCCAGCAGCTCCGACAGGGACGATGCAACTAATGAAAAACTGTTTTTT	CASSSDRDDATNEKLFF
-	TRBD1	TRBJ2-5	TRBV7-9	TGTGCCAGCAGCTTCAACAGGGGTGGTAAAGAGACCCAGTACTTC	CASSFNRGGKETQYF
-	-	TRBJ2-3	TRBV27	TGTGCCAGCAGGCTCTACAGGGATACAGATACGCAGTATTTT	CASRLYRDTDTQYF
-	TRBD1	TRBJ1-5	TRBV19	TGTGCCAGTAGTTCCGGGACAGCGGAGCGGCAGCCCCAGCATTTT	CASSSGTAERQPQHF
-	TRBD1	TRBJ2-2	TRBV5-6	TGTGCCAGCAGCTTCTTGGGGACAGAACACCTTACCGGGGAGCTGTTTTTT	CASSFLGTEHLTGELFF
-	-	TRBJ2-7	TRBV7-9	TGTGCCAGCAGCTTACTCGCGGGGCTTTACGAGCAGTACTTC	CASSLLAGLYEQYF
-	-	TRBJ2-7	TRBV2	TGTGCCAGCAAGTTAGTCCACGAGCAGTACTTC	CASKLVHEQYF
-	TRBD2	TRBJ2-1	TRBV11-3	TGTGCCAGCAGCCCTAGCGGGAGGGTCTCCTACAATGAGCAGTTCTTC	CASSPSGRVSYNEQFF
-	TRBD2	TRBJ2-1	TRBV30	TGTGCCTGGACTCGGGAGGATGAGCAGTTCTTC	CAWTREDEQFF
-	TRBD1	TRBJ2-7	TRBV9	TGTGCCAGCAGCCCCGAACAGGGGTCCCCCTACGAGCAGTACTTC	CASSPEQGSPYEQYF